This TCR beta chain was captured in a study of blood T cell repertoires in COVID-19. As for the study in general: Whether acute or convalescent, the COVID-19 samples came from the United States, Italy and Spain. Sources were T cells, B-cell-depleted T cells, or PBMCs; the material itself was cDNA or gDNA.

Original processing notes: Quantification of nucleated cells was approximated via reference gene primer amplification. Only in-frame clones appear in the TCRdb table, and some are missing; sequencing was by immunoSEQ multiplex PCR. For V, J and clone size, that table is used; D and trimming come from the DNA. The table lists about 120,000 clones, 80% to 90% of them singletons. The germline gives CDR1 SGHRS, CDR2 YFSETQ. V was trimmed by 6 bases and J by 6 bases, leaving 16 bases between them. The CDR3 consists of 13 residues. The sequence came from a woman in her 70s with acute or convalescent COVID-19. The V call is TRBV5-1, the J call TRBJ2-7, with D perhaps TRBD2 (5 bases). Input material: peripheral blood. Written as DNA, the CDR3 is TGCGCCAGCACCTTTATCCCAGAGGGCGAGCAGTACTTC. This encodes CASTFIPEGEQYF.